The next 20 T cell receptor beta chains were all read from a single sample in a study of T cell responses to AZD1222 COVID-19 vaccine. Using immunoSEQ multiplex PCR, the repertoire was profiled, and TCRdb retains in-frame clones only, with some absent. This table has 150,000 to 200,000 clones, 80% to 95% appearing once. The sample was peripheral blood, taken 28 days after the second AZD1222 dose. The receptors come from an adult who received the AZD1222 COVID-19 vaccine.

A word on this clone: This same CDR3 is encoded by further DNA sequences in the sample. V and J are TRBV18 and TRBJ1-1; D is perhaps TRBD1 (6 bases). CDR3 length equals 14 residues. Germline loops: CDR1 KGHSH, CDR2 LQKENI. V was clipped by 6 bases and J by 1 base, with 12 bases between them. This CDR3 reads CASSPGQSNTEAFF. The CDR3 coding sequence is TGTGCCAGCTCGCCGGGACAATCGAACACTGAAGCTTTCTTT.

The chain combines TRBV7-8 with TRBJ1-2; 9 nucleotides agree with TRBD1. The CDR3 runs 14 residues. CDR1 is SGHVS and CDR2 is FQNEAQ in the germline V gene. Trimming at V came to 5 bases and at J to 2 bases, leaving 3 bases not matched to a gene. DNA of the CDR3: TGTGCCAGCAGCAGGGGGACAGGGAACTATGGCTACACCTTC. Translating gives CASSRGTGNYGYTF. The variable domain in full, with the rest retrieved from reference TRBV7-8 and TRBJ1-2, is GAGVSQSPRYKVAKRGQDVALRCDPISGHVSLFWYQQALGQGPEFLTYFQNEAQLDKSGLPSDRFFAERPEGSVSTLKIQRTQQEDSAVYLCASSRGTGNYGYTFGSGTRLTVV.

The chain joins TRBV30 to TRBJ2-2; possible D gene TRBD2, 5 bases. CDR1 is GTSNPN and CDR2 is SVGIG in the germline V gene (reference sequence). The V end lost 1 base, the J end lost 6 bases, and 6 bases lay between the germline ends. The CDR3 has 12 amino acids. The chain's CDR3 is CAWSEEAGELFF. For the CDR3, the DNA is TGTGCCTGGAGTGAGGAGGCCGGGGAGCTGTTTTTT. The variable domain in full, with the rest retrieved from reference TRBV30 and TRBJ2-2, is SQTIHQWPATLVQPVGSPLSLECTVEGTSNPNLYWYRQAAGRGLQLLFYSVGIGQISSEVPQNLSASRPQDRQFILSSKKLLLSDSGFYLCAWSEEAGELFFGEGSRLTVL.

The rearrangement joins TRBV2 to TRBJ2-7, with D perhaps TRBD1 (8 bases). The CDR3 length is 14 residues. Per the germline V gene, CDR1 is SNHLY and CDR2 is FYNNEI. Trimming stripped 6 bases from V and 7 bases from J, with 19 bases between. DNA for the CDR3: TGTGCCAGCAGCCGACAGGGGTTCGGGAGGGAGCAGTACTTC. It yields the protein CASSRQGFGREQYF. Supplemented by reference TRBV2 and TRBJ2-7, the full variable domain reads EPEVTQTPSHQVTQMGQEVILRCVPISNHLYFYWYRQILGQKVEFLVSFYNNEISEKSEIFDDQFSVERPDGSNFTLKIRSTKLEDSAMYFCASSRQGFGREQYFGPGTRLTVT.

Written as DNA, the CDR3 is TGTGCCAGCAGCTTAGGGCAGGAGCAGTACTTC. Protein product: CASSLGQEQYF. The rearrangement joins TRBV7-9 to TRBJ2-7; no definite D call. Germline V gene sequence: CDR1 SEHNR, CDR2 FQNEAQ (reference sequence). CDR3 size: 11 residues. The ends were cut back, 1 base at V and 7 bases at J, with 5 bases in the middle.

The CDR3, as DNA: TGTGCCAGCAGCTTGTCCCCGTCAGATACGCAGTATTTT. It translates to CASSLSPSDTQYF. The chain combines TRBV5-4 with TRBJ2-3; D remains ambiguous. Germline CDR1 and CDR2: SGHNT and YYREEE (reference sequence). V lost 1 base to trimming and J lost 4 bases, with 7 bases between them. The CDR3 runs to 13 residues.

The CDR3 nucleotides are TGTGCCAGCAGTTTCGCAGGGAAGCAGCCCCAGCATTTT. Translating gives CASSFAGKQPQHF. J is TRBJ1-5 and V is TRBV7-9; weak D call: TRBD1 (5 bases). V shed 6 bases and J shed 7 bases, with 13 bases lying between them. CDR1 and CDR2 (germline): SEHNR, FQNEAQ (reference sequence). The CDR3 contains 13 residues.

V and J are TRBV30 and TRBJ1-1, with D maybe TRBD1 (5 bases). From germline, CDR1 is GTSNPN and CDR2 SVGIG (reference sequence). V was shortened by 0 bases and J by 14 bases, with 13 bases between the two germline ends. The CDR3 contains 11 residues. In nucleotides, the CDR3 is TGTGCCTGGAGTGTAGTGGGACCCGGGTTCTTT. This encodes CAWSVVGPGFF.

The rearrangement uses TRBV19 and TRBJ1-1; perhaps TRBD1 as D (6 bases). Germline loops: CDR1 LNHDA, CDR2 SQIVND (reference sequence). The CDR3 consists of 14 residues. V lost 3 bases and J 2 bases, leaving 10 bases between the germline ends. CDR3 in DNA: TGTGCCAGTAGTATGGGGGGCTCAAACACTGAAGCTTTCTTT. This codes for CASSMGGSNTEAFF.

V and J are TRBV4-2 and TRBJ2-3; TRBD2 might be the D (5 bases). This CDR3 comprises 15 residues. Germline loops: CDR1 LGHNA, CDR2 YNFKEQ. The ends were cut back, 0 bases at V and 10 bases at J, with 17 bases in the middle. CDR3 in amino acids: CASSQDPRSADAQYF. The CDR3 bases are TGTGCCAGCAGCCAAGATCCACGTAGCGCCGATGCGCAGTATTTT.

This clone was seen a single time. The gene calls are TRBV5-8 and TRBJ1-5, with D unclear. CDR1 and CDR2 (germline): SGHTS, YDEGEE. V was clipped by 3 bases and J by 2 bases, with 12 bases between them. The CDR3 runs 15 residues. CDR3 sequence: CASSSYGRGNQPQHF. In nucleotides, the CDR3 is TGTGCCAGCAGCTCTTATGGACGGGGCAATCAGCCCCAGCATTTT.

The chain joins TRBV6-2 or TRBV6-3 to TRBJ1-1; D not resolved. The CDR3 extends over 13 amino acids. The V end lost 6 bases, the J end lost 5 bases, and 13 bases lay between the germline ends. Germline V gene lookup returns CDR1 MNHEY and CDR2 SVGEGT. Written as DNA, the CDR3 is TGTGCCAGCAGCCTTATGAGAGGGACTGAAGCTTTCTTT. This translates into CASSLMRGTEAFF.

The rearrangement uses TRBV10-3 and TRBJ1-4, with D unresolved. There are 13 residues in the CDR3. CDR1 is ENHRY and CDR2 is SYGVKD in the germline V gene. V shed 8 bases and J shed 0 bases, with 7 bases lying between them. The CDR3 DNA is TGTGCCATCTCCCGGGCAACTAATGAAAAACTGTTTTTT. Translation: CAISRATNEKLFF.

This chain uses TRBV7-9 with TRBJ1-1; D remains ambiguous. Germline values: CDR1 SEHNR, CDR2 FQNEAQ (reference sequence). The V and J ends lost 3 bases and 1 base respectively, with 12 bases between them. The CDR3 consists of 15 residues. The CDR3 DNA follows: TGTGCCAGCAGCTTGGCGGCGGGTCCGAACACTGAAGCTTTCTTT. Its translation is CASSLAAGPNTEAFF.

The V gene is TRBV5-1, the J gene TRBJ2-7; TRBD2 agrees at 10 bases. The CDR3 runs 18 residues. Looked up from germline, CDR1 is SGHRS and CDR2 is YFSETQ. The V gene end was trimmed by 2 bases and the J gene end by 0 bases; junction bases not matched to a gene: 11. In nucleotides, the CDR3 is TGCGCCAGCAGCTTACGGGAGAATAGCGGGGGGACCTCCTACGAGCAGTACTTC. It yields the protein CASSLRENSGGTSYEQYF.

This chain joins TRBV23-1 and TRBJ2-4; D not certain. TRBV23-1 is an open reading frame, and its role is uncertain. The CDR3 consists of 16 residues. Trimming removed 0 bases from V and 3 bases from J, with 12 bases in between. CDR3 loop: CASSQSSGRNKNIQYF. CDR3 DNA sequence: TGCGCCAGCAGTCAATCGTCAGGTAGGAACAAAAACATTCAGTACTTC.

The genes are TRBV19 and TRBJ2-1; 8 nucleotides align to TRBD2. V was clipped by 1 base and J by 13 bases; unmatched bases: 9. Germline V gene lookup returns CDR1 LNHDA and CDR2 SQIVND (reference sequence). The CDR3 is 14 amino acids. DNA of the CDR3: TGTGCCAGTAGTATAGCCGGGACTAGGTTGGATCAGTTCTTC. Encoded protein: CASSIAGTRLDQFF.

The CDR3 coding sequence is TGCAGTGCTAGAGAAGGGGAAGCTTTCTTT. This encodes CSAREGEAFF. The chain uses TRBV20-1 and TRBJ1-1; D gene ambiguous. Germline V gene lookup returns CDR1 DFQATT and CDR2 SNEGSKA (reference sequence). Between the trimmed V and J ends, which lost 0 bases and 8 bases, there was a span of 4 bases. This CDR3 is built from 10 residues.

CDR3 coding DNA: TGTGCCAGCAGCCAAGATGTGGTAGCTGGGGAGACCCAGTACTTC. Translation gives CASSQDVVAGETQYF. This rearrangement joins TRBV3-1 (or the pseudogene TRBV3-2) to TRBJ2-5; D unresolved. CDR1 and CDR2 from the germline V gene are LGHDT and YNNKEL (reference sequence). This CDR3 has 15 residues. Trimming took 0 bases from V and 5 from J, leaving 13 bases between them.

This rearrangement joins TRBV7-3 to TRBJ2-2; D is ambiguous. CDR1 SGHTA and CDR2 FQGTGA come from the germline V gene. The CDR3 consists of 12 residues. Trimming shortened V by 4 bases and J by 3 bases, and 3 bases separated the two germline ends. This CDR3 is CASSSDTGELFF. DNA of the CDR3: TGTGCCAGCAGCTCAGACACCGGGGAGCTGTTTTTT. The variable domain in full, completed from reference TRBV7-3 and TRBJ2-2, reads GAGVSQTPSNKVTEKGKYVELRCDPISGHTALYWYRQSLGQGPEFLIYFQGTGAADDSGLPNDRFFAVRPEGSVSTLKIQRTERGDSAVYLCASSSDTGELFFGEGSRLTVL.